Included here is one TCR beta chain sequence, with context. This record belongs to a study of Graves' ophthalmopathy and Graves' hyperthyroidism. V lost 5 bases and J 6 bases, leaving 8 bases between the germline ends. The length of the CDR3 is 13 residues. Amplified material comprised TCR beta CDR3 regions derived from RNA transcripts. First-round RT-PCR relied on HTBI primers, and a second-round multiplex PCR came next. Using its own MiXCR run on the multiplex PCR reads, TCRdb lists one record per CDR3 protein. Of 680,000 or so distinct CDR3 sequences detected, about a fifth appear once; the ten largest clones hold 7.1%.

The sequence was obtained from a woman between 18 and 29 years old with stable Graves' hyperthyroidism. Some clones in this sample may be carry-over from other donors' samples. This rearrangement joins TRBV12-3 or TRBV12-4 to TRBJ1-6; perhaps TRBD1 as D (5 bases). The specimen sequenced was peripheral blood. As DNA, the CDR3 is TGTGCCAGCAGTGACAGTTTTAATTCACCCCTCCACTTT. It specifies CASSDSFNSPLHF.